The rows below give T cell receptor beta chains drawn from one sample of a study of PD-L1 blockade in urothelial cancer. The data were produced by immunoSEQ multiplex PCR, yet TCRdb's version contains in-frame clones alone and is incomplete. The sample includes around 110,000 clones, 75% to 90% seen only once; the top ten take roughly 1.8%. Sequenced material: PBMCs, taken around atezolizumab (anti-PD-L1) treatment. All receptors derive from a man between 60 and 75 years old with urothelial cancer. Both conserved end residues are part of each CDR3. The D gene is left open where the match is weak. Clone size is given for some rows only: seen once, a few or many times, or a class if the clone is expanded.

>TRBV28|NA|TRBJ2-7|NA
TGTGCCAGCAGAGAACAGGCAGACTACGAGCAGTACTTC
CASREQADYEQYF
>TRBV27|once|TRBJ2-2|TRBD2
TGTGCCAGCAGTAACGGACTAGCAGGGATCCGTACCGGGGAGCTGTTTTTT
CASSNGLAGIRTGELFF
>TRBV6-1|NA|TRBJ1-2|TRBD1
TGTGCCAGCAGGGACAGGGGGCCTCGTGGCTACACCTTC
CASRDRGPRGYTF
>TRBV19|NA|TRBJ1-5|TRBD1
TGTGCCAGTAGAGCTTTTCGGACAGGGAAAAATCAGCCCCAGCATTTT
CASRAFRTGKNQPQHF
>TRBV1|NA|TRBJ1-2|NA
TGCACCAGCAGCCTGGGGCGGTATGGCTACACCTTC
CTSSLGRYGYTF
>TRBV18|NA|TRBJ2-7|NA
TGTGCCAGCTCACCACCGGGTACTACCCTACAGGGCGAGCAGTACTTC
CASSPPGTTLQGEQYF
>TRBV6-1|few|TRBJ1-2|NA
TGTGCCAGCAGCCGGAACTCGGACAGCATATATGGCTACACCTTC
CASSRNSDSIYGYTF
>TRBV29-1|NA|TRBJ1-2|TRBD1
TGCAGCGTTTCTAACAGGGGGGCGGGGGGCTACACCTTC
CSVSNRGAGGYTF
>TRBV27|NA|TRBJ1-4|TRBD1
TGTGCCAGCAGCCGAGCTGAGACAGGGGGAGAAAAACTGTTTTTT
CASSRAETGGEKLFF
>TRBV7-9|NA|TRBJ2-7|NA
TGTGCCAGCAGTCTAAGGGGACTCGGAGGCGAGCAGTACTTC
CASSLRGLGGEQYF
>TRBV6-5|NA|TRBJ2-3|TRBD2
TGTGCCAGCAGTTACTTCCCTAGCGGGAGCCAAGATACGCAGTATTTT
CASSYFPSGSQDTQYF
>TRBV10-3|NA|TRBJ2-5|TRBD1
TGTGCCACTGGGGGGGACAGGGGTTCCGAGACCCAGTACTTC
CATGGDRGSETQYF
>TRBV10-1|once|TRBJ2-7|NA
TGCGCCAGCCCCCGTAAGCGGCCCACCTCCTACGAGCAGTACTTC
CASPRKRPTSYEQYF
>TRBV2|NA|TRBJ1-2|NA
TGTGCCAGCAGTGAAGGGATGAGGGCCGCCCCACGGGGCTACACCTTC
CASSEGMRAAPRGYTF
>TRBV7-9|NA|TRBJ1-1|NA
TGTGCCAGCAGCTTAAACCCCCCTACCGGGTACACTGAAGCTTTCTTT
CASSLNPPTGYTEAFF
>TRBV7-2|NA|TRBJ1-2|TRBD1
TGTGCCAGCAGCTTACAAGGACAGGGACGTGGCTACACCTTC
CASSLQGQGRGYTF
>TRBV19|NA|TRBJ1-1|TRBD1
TGTGCCAGTAGCGCGGGACAGTTAAACACTGAAGCTTTCTTT
CASSAGQLNTEAFF
>TRBV27|NA|TRBJ2-7|NA
TGTGCCAGCAGCCAGGGGTACGAGCAGTACTTC
CASSQGYEQYF
>TRBV2|NA|TRBJ2-1|TRBD2
TGTGCCAGTCCGGGACTAGCTTTGAATGAGCAGTTCTTC
CASPGLALNEQFF
>TRBV4-1|NA|TRBJ2-7|TRBD1
TGCGCCAGCAGCCAAGGGGGGGTACCGGGACAGGGTCGTGCCGAGCAGTACTTC
CASSQGGVPGQGRAEQYF
>TRBV19|NA|TRBJ1-5|TRBD1
TGTGCCAGTCGGACAGGGCGCAATCAGCCCCAGCATTTT
CASRTGRNQPQHF
>TRBV6-4|NA|TRBJ1-2|NA
TGTGCCAGCAGTGGCCTCGGAGGGGGGGTACTTGGCTACACCTTC
CASSGLGGGVLGYTF
>TRBV6-5|NA|TRBJ2-7|TRBD1
TGTGCCAGCAGTTACTCGGGGGACAGGGACGAGCAGTACTTC
CASSYSGDRDEQYF
>TRBV4-1|NA|TRBJ1-2|NA
TGCGCCAGCAGCCAAGTTGAGGCAGCCTCCTATGGCTACACCTTC
CASSQVEAASYGYTF
>TRBV11-2|NA|TRBJ2-7|NA
TGTGCCAGCAGCTTAGAGAGCCTTCGGACCTTCGGGAACGAGCAGTACTTC
CASSLESLRTFGNEQYF
>TRBV11-2|NA|TRBJ1-1|TRBD1
TGTGCCAGCAGCTCATACACAGGGGACACTGAAGCTTTCTTT
CASSSYTGDTEAFF
>TRBV28|NA|TRBJ2-5|NA
TGTGCCAGCAGTTTAGGGGTGTCTAGCGAGTGGAAGACCCAGTACTTC
CASSLGVSSEWKTQYF
>TRBV6-1|NA|TRBJ1-5|NA
TGTGCCAGCAGTGAGGGAGCGAATCAGCCCCAGCATTTT
CASSEGANQPQHF
>TRBV6-5|once|TRBJ1-1|NA
TGTGCCAGCAGTTACTCCTCCTCCCTCCGGGGCACTGAAGCTTTCTTT
CASSYSSSLRGTEAFF
>TRBV6-4|NA|TRBJ1-5|NA
TGTGCCAGCAGTGACAGGGGGGGTTCTCAGCCCCAGCATTTT
CASSDRGGSQPQHF
>TRBV23-1|NA|TRBJ2-7|TRBD1
TGCGCCAGCAGTCATTATGACAGGGGTCAAACCTACGAGCAGTACTTC
CASSHYDRGQTYEQYF
>TRBV30|NA|TRBJ2-7|TRBD2
TGTGCCTGGAGTGCCTCCCATGCGGGAGATTCCTACGAGCAGTACTTC
CAWSASHAGDSYEQYF
>TRBV27|once|TRBJ2-1|NA
TGTGCCAGCAGGAGGGGGTACAATGAGCAGTTCTTC
CASRRGYNEQFF
>TRBV6-5|NA|TRBJ2-3|NA
TGTGCCAGCAGTATACGACTAGGCACAGATACGCAGTATTTT
CASSIRLGTDTQYF
>TRBV7-3|NA|TRBJ2-2|NA
TGTGCCAGCAGCCCCCTCCCCGACAGGAACACCGGGGAGCTGTTTTTT
CASSPLPDRNTGELFF
>TRBV28|NA|TRBJ2-7|NA
TGTGCCAGCAGCTCCGCGGGACAGTCTTCCTACGAGCAGTACTTC
CASSSAGQSSYEQYF
>TRBV28|once|TRBJ1-1|TRBD1
TGTGCCAGCAGTTGGCAGGGGGGCCCCGAGGGAGCTTTCTTT
CASSWQGGPEGAFF
>TRBV10-2|NA|TRBJ2-1|NA
TGCGCCACCTGGAGCTCCTACAATGAGCAGTTCTTC
CATWSSYNEQFF
>TRBV5-1|NA|TRBJ1-2|NA
TGCGCCAGCAGCTTGACGACCGGGGGATCGAGCTACACCTTC
CASSLTTGGSSYTF
>TRBV11-3|NA|TRBJ1-4|TRBD1
TGTGCCAGCAGCGCGGGACAGGGGGTTGAAAAACTGTTTTTT
CASSAGQGVEKLFF
>TRBV19|NA|TRBJ1-5|TRBD1
TGTGCCAGTAGTGGGGGGCAGGGGGCGCGGAATCAGCCCCAGCATTTT
CASSGGQGARNQPQHF
>TRBV5-6|NA|TRBJ2-1|NA
TGTGCCAGCACCCTGAGGGCGGTACACTACAATGAGCAGTTCTTC
CASTLRAVHYNEQFF
>TRBV6-1|NA|TRBJ1-1|NA
TGTGCCAGCAGTGAGATGGGGCTGAACACTGAAGCTTTCTTT
CASSEMGLNTEAFF
>TRBV6-5|NA|TRBJ1-5|NA
TGTGCCAGCAGTTACGGGCAGGGTCTCAATCAGCCCCAGCATTTT
CASSYGQGLNQPQHF
>TRBV13|NA|TRBJ2-7|TRBD2
TGTGCCAGCAGCCCGGGGAGGGGAAACTACGAGCAGTACTTC
CASSPGRGNYEQYF